This T cell receptor (beta chain) was retrieved from a study of T cells in Graves' hyperthyroidism and ophthalmopathy. This clonotype was detected only a few times. Amplification yielded TCR beta CDR3 regions, with RNA transcripts as the source. TCR CDR3 underwent first-round RT-PCR with the HTBI primer set. Using its own MiXCR run on the multiplex PCR reads, TCRdb lists one record per CDR3 protein. The sample consists of 300,000 to 450,000 distinct CDR3 sequences, 14% to 15% of them appearing once. The CDR3 is made up of 13 amino acids. J gave up 5 bases and V 7 bases, and 7 bases lay outside the gene matches. The germline CDR1 and CDR2 sequences are SGHRS and YFSETQ.

Sequencing was done on a sample of blood. V usage is TRBV5-1 and J usage is TRBJ2-7; 9 nucleotides align to TRBD2. The TCR sequence derives from a woman aged 25-40 years with Graves' hyperthyroidism. In DNA form, the CDR3 reads TGCGCCAGCGGTAGCGGGAGTAGCGACGAGCAGTACTTC. Translated: CASGSGSSDEQYF.